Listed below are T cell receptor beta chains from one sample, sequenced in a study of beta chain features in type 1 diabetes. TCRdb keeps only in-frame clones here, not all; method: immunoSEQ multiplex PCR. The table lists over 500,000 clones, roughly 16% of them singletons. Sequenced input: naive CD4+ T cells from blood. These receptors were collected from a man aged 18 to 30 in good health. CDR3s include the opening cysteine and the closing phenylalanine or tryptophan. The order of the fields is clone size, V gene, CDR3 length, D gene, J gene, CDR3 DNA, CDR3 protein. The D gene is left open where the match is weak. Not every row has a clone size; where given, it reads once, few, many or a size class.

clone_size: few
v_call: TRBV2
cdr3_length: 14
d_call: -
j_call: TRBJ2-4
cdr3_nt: TGTGCCAGCAGTGAGGACCGAGCCAAAAACATTCAGTACTTC
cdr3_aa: CASSEDRAKNIQYF

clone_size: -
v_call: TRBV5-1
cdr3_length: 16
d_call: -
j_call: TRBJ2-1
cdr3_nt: TGCGCCAGCAGCACCCCGGGGCGGAGCTCCTACAATGAGCAGTTCTTC
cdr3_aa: CASSTPGRSSYNEQFF

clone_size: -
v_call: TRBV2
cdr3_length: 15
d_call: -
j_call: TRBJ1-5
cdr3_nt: TGTGCCAGCAGTGGACGCCTGGAGAGGAATCAGCCCCAGCATTTT
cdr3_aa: CASSGRLERNQPQHF

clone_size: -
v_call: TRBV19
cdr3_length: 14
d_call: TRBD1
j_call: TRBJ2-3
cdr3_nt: TGTGCCACCACGGACAGGGGCACCACAGATACGCAGTATTTT
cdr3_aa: CATTDRGTTDTQYF

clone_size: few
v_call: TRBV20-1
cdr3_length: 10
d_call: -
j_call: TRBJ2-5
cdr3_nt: TGCAGTGCTAACCAAGAGACCCAGTACTTC
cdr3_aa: CSANQETQYF

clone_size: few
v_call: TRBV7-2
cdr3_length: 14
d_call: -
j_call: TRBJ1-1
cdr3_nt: TGTGCCAGCAGCTTAGTAGTGACCAACACTGAAGCTTTCTTT
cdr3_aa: CASSLVVTNTEAFF

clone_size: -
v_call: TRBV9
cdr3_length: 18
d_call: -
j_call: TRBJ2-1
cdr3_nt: TGTGCCAGCAGCGCCCCCGGAGGGACTGCCGGGTGGGGGAATGAGCAGTTCTTC
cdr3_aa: CASSAPGGTAGWGNEQFF

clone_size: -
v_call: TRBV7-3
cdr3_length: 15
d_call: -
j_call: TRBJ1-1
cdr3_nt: TGTGCCAGCAGCTTAACTGGTGGTGGGGGCACTGAAGCTTTCTTT
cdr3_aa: CASSLTGGGGTEAFF

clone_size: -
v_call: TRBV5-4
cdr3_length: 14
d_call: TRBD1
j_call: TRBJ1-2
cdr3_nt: TGTGCCAGCAGCCCCGACAGGGCCCTTTTTGGCTACACCTTC
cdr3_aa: CASSPDRALFGYTF

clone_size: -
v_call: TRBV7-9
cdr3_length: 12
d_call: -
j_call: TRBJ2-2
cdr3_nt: TGTGCCAGCAGCTTAGGGCACGGGGAGCTGTTTTTT
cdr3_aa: CASSLGHGELFF

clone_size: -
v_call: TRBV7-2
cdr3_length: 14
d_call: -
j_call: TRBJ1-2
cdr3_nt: TGTGCCAGCAGCTTACGTGGACAGAACTATGGCTACACCTTC
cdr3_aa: CASSLRGQNYGYTF

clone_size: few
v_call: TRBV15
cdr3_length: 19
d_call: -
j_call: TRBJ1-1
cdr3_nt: TGTGCCACCAGCAGAGATGCCCGGGACACCCGTCGGGCTAACACTGAAGCTTTCTTT
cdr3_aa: CATSRDARDTRRANTEAFF

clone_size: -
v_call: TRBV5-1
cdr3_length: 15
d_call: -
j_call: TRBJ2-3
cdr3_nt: TGCGCCAGCAGCAAAAAGCTAGAGGGCACAGATACGCAGTATTTT
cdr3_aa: CASSKKLEGTDTQYF

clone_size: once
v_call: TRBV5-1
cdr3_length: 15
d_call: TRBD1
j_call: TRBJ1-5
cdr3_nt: TGCGCCAGCAGCCTGACAGGGGCGAGCAATCAGCCCCAGCATTTT
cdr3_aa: CASSLTGASNQPQHF

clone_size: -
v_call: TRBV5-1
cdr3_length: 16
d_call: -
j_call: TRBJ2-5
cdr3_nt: TGCGCCAGCAGCTTAGTGTCTAGCTGGGGTCAAGAGACCCAGTACTTC
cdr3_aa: CASSLVSSWGQETQYF

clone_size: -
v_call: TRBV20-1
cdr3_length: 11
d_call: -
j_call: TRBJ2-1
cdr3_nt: TGCAGTGCAAGACAGTTAAATGAGCAGTTCTTC
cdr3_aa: CSARQLNEQFF

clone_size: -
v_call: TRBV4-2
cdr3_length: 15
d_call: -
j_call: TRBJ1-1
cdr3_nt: TGTGCCAGCAGCCAAGAGAAGGGTCGAGGAACTGAAGCTTTCTTT
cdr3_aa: CASSQEKGRGTEAFF